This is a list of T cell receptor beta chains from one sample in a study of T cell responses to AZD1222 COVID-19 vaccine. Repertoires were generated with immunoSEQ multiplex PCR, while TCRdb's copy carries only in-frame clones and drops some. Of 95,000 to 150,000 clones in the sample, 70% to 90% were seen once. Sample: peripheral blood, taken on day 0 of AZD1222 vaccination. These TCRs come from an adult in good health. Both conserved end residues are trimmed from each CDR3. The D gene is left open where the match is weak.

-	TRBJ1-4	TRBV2	ASSLLVDNEKLF
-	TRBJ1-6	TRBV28	ASSLVNSPLH
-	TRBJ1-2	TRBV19	ASSIDRGGYGYT
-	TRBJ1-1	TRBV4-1	ASPRGGAF
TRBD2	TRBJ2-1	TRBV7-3	ASSLEAGGYNEQF
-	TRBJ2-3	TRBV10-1	ASPRGGGDTQY
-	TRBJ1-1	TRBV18	ASSLSQYAEAF
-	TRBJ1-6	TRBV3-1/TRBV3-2	ASSQDRLIYSPLH
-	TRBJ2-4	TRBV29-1	SVRRENIQY
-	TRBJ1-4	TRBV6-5	ASSYKQDKQKLF
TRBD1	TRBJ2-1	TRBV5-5	ASDRGPYNEQF
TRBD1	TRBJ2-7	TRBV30	AWSRQGAYEQY
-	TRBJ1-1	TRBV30	AWSRTVSNTEAF
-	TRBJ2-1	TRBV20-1	SGGYNEQF
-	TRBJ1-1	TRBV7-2	ASSLGGGRARNTEAF
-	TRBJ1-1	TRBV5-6	ASSLARGLRQTNTEAF
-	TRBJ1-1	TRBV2	ASSEQGGTEAF